The 31 T cell receptor beta chains reported below all come from one sample, sequenced in a study of T cells after posttransplantation cyclophosphamide. The method was immunoSEQ multiplex PCR; TCRdb's version includes in-frame clones alone and lacks a portion of them. The sample consists of some 10,000 clones, around four fifths of them appearing once. A marrow graft followed busulfan-fludarabine conditioning, with cyclophosphamide on days +3 and +4. The input for sequencing was PBMCs, taken around 2,000 days after allogeneic stem cell transplant with posttransplant cyclophosphamide. The receptors originated from a female patient aged 50 to 60 who received an allogeneic stem cell transplant from a related donor, was CMV-positive, and had no GVHD. Some T cells could come from the graft donor.

The table lists this clone with a count of one. The V gene is TRBV5-1, the J gene TRBJ1-1; TRBD1 is a possible D gene (6 bases). CDR3 size: 13 residues. Trimming removed 4 bases from V and 2 bases from J, with 9 bases in between. Germline V CDR1 and CDR2: SGHRS, YFSETQ. CDR3 residues: CASSQDSNTEAFF. CDR3 sequence (DNA): TGCGCCAGCAGCCAGGACAGTAACACTGAAGCTTTCTTT.

The chain uses TRBV15 and TRBJ2-5; no firm D call. V was cut by 0 bases and J by 5 bases, with 7 bases left in between. The CDR3 is 13 amino acids. The germline V gene encodes CDR1 LNHNV and CDR2 YYDKDF (reference sequence). CDR3 DNA: TGTGCCACCAGCAGAGATCTCGCGGAGACCCAGTACTTC. Protein: CATSRDLAETQYF.

V usage is TRBV10-3 and J usage is TRBJ2-1, with 8 bases fitting TRBD2. Germline V gene sequence: CDR1 ENHRY, CDR2 SYGVKD. The CDR3 is 19 amino acids. With V trimmed by 1 base and J by 6 bases, 17 bases remained unmatched. The CDR3 loop is CAISELLAGSPILGNEQFF. The CDR3 coding sequence is TGTGCCATCAGTGAGTTGCTAGCGGGTTCCCCCATTTTAGGCAATGAGCAGTTCTTC.

The chain recombines TRBV4-1 with TRBJ2-7; tentative D call: TRBD1 (5 bases). With 0 bases removed from V and 6 bases from J, the gap between germline ends came to 24 bases. The CDR3 consists of 18 residues. Per the germline V gene, CDR1 is MGHRA and CDR2 is YSYEKL. CDR3 region: CASSQEVAQGIYPAEQYF. The CDR3, as DNA: TGCGCCAGCAGCCAAGAGGTAGCTCAGGGTATCTATCCGGCCGAGCAGTACTTC.

The chain is built from TRBV7-3 and TRBJ2-7; 7 positions agree with TRBD2. The trim removed 2 bases at V and 0 bases at J, leaving 4 bases unmatched. The CDR3 runs 15 residues. Germline CDR1 reads SGHTA; CDR2 reads FQGTGA. The chain's CDR3 is CASSLSLAASYEQYF. CDR3 coding DNA: TGTGCCAGCAGCTTATCCCTAGCGGCCTCCTACGAGCAGTACTTC.

The chain employs TRBV7-2 and TRBJ2-3, with D possibly being TRBD2 (5 bases). The CDR3 covers 17 residues. V gave up 2 bases and J gave up 5 bases, with 20 bases separating them. CDR1 is SGHTA, CDR2 FQGNSA, per germline. In nucleotides, the CDR3 is TGTGCCAGCAGCTTATCGTCAGCGGACCTATCGGGAGATACGCAGTATTTT. Translation gives CASSLSSADLSGDTQYF.

The chain combines TRBV15 with TRBJ2-7, with D possibly TRBD1 on 5 matching bases. The CDR3 has 16 residues. The V gene's germline CDR1 is LNHNV and CDR2 YYDKDF (reference sequence). The V and J ends lost 1 base and 0 bases respectively, with 13 bases between them. CDR3 in amino acids: CATSRADRASSYEQYF. The CDR3 coding sequence is TGTGCCACCAGCAGAGCCGACAGAGCGAGCTCCTACGAGCAGTACTTC.

Remarks on this clone: The identical CDR3 is also encoded by other nucleotide sequences in the sample. The V gene is TRBV20-1, the J gene TRBJ1-2; D unresolved. Between the trimmed V and J ends, which lost 2 bases and 3 bases, there was a span of 4 bases. CDR1 is DFQATT, CDR2 SNEGSKA, per germline (reference sequence). This CDR3 has 11 amino acids. CDR3 nucleotide sequence: TGCAGTGCTAGACGGGACTATGGCTACACCTTC. Translation: CSARRDYGYTF.

This rearrangement joins TRBV4-1 to TRBJ2-1, with D perhaps matching TRBD2 (5 bases). The CDR3 spans 14 residues. Germline CDR1 reads MGHRA; CDR2 reads YSYEKL. The V end was cut by 0 bases, the J end by 3 bases, with 6 bases between. CDR3 amino acids: CASSQERVYNEQFF. The DNA of the CDR3 is TGCGCCAGCAGCCAAGAGCGGGTCTACAATGAGCAGTTCTTC.

V usage is TRBV30 and J usage is TRBJ2-3, with 8 bases aligning to TRBD1. This CDR3 contains 14 residues. Germline CDR1 and CDR2: GTSNPN and SVGIG (reference sequence). Germline trimming cut 0 bases from V and 1 base from J; bases unmatched to any gene: 0. The CDR3: CAWSVQGGTDTQYF. The CDR3 DNA sequence: TGTGCCTGGAGTGTACAGGGGGGCACAGATACGCAGTATTTT.

This sequence joins TRBV5-3 and TRBJ2-2; D may be TRBD1 (6 bases). TRBV5-3 is given ORF status, its function remaining uncertain. Between the trimmed V and J ends, which lost 4 bases and 5 bases, there was a span of 21 bases. The CDR3 sequence is 17 residues long. The CDR3 DNA reads as TGTGCCAGAAGCCCGAATTTCCACAGGGCCCCAACCGGGGAGCTGTTTTTT. Protein product: CARSPNFHRAPTGELFF.

This clone was seen a single time. V and J are TRBV29-1 and TRBJ1-1; the D gene is possibly TRBD1 (6 bases). Per germline, CDR1 SQVTM and CDR2 ANQGSEA. CDR3 length equals 15 residues. Trimming stripped 6 bases from V and 4 bases from J, with 21 bases between. CDR3 loop: CSVPGLGRGVTEAFF. As DNA, the CDR3 is TGCAGCGTACCAGGCTTGGGCAGGGGCGTCACTGAAGCTTTCTTT.

The J gene is TRBJ2-1, the V gene TRBV7-9; 10 nucleotides line up with TRBD2. Germline CDR1 SEHNR, CDR2 FQNEAQ (reference sequence). Trimming at V came to 5 bases and at J to 0 bases, leaving 13 bases not matched to a gene. The CDR3 is 19 residues long. The CDR3 coding sequence is TGTGCCAGCAGCCCCCCTTGGAGCGGGAGGGTCAGCTCCTACAATGAGCAGTTCTTC. Amino acids: CASSPPWSGRVSSYNEQFF. Based on the CDR3 plus reference TRBV7-9 and TRBJ2-1, the full variable domain is DTGVSQNPRHKITKRGQNVTFRCDPISEHNRLYWYRQTLGQGPEFLTYFQNEAQLEKSRLLSDRFSAERPKGSFSTLEIQRTEQGDSAMYLCASSPPWSGRVSSYNEQFFGPGTRLTVL.

V gene TRBV5-1 combines with J gene TRBJ2-7; 8 nucleotides agree with TRBD2. V was clipped by 1 base and J by 5 bases; unmatched bases: 8. The germline gives CDR1 SGHRS, CDR2 YFSETQ. CDR3 length: 15 residues. The CDR3 coding sequence is TGCGCCAGCAGCTTGCTCGGGAGGGCCAACAACGAGCAGTACTTC. Translating it yields CASSLLGRANNEQYF.

This chain connects TRBV9 to TRBJ1-5, with a possible D match to TRBD1 (5 bases). The CDR3 has 15 amino acids. Per the germline V gene, CDR1 is SGDLS and CDR2 is YYNGEE. V shed 3 bases and J shed 3 bases, with 13 bases lying between them. DNA of the CDR3: TGTGCCAGCAGCGGTGGTACAGGCCCCAATCAGCCCCAGCATTTT. Amino acids: CASSGGTGPNQPQHF.

V and J are TRBV11-3 and TRBJ2-5; 13 nucleotides match TRBD2. The CDR3 covers 15 residues. V lost 4 bases and J lost 4; bases outside the gene matches: 3. Germline V gene data show CDR1 as SGHNT and CDR2 as YENEEA. CDR3 sequence (DNA): TGTGCCAGCAGCTCTGGGACTAGCGGGACAGAGACCCAGTACTTC. Encoded protein: CASSSGTSGTETQYF.

The chain uses TRBV7-8 and TRBJ2-1; a weak D match, TRBD1 (5 bases). The CDR3 spans 14 residues. The V end lost 6 bases, the J end lost 4 bases, and 13 bases lay between the germline ends. The germline gives CDR1 SGHVS, CDR2 FQNEAQ. The CDR3 sequence: CASSWKTEYNEQFF. CDR3 DNA sequence: TGTGCCAGCAGTTGGAAGACAGAGTACAATGAGCAGTTCTTC.

This rearrangement joins TRBV10-3 to TRBJ2-1, with 8 bases matching TRBD2. The CDR3 is made up of 14 amino acids. Germline CDR1 is ENHRY and CDR2 is SYGVKD. The trim removed 5 bases at V and 6 bases at J, leaving 6 bases unmatched. The CDR3 DNA reads TGTGCCATCAGTCCCGCGGGAGGACTCAATGAGCAGTTCTTC. As protein: CAISPAGGLNEQFF.

This rearrangement joins TRBV7-3 to TRBJ2-6; no definite D call. This CDR3 comprises 15 residues. Between the trimmed V and J ends, which lost 0 bases and 1 base, there was a span of 4 bases. CDR1 is SGHTA, CDR2 FQGTGA, per germline. CDR3 in DNA: TGTGCCAGCAGCTTAACGAGGTCTGGGGCCAACGTCCTGACTTTC. Translation: CASSLTRSGANVLTF.

The J gene is TRBJ2-3, the V gene TRBV12-5; 7 nucleotides align to TRBD1. V shed 3 bases and J 1 base; nucleotides not matched to a gene: 7. Germline lookup yields CDR1 LGHNT and CDR2 FRNRAP. CDR3 length: 16 amino acids. CDR3 coding DNA: TGTGCTAGTGGTTTAAGGGGGACAGCCCGCACAGATACGCAGTATTTT. This gives the protein CASGLRGTARTDTQYF.

The CDR3 region has the DNA TGCGCCAGCAGCCAAATCGGGGCTAGCGGGGAGTCCTACGAGCAGTACTTC. Protein sequence: CASSQIGASGESYEQYF. The V call is TRBV4-1, the J call TRBJ2-7; the match to TRBD2 covers 9 bases. The CDR3 runs to 17 residues. The V gene end was trimmed by 2 bases and the J gene end by 1 base; junction bases not matched to a gene: 9. Germline CDR1 is MGHRA and CDR2 is YSYEKL.

This clone occurred a few times. The genes are TRBV10-3 and TRBJ1-5; possibly TRBD1 for D (6 bases). CDR1 is ENHRY and CDR2 is SYGVKD in the germline V gene. The CDR3 runs to 17 residues. Trimming took off 4 bases at V and 0 bases at J, with 16 bases between the two ends. The CDR3: CAISGKPRGDSNQPQHF. The CDR3 DNA follows: TGTGCCATCAGTGGGAAGCCCAGGGGTGATAGCAATCAGCCCCAGCATTTT.

The chain uses TRBV6-1 and TRBJ2-7; 9 nucleotides line up with TRBD2. With V trimmed by 3 bases and J by 0 bases, 0 bases remained unmatched. Germline V gives CDR1 MNHNS, CDR2 SASEGT. There are 14 residues in the CDR3. CDR3 sequence reads: CASSETSGSYEQYF. In nucleotides, the CDR3 is TGTGCCAGCAGTGAGACTAGCGGCTCCTACGAGCAGTACTTC.

The rearrangement uses TRBV27 and TRBJ2-7; D is ambiguous. This CDR3 is built from 12 residues. CDR1 and CDR2 from the germline V gene are MNHEY and SMNVEV (reference sequence). With 4 bases removed from V and 1 base from J, the gap between germline ends came to 5 bases. CDR3 protein: CASSSSSYEQYF. CDR3 bases: TGTGCCAGCAGTTCCTCTTCCTACGAGCAGTACTTC.

The rearrangement links TRBV19 to TRBJ2-1; 11 bases are shared with TRBD2. The CDR3 contains 15 residues. CDR1 and CDR2 (germline): LNHDA, SQIVND (reference sequence). V shed 3 bases and J 8 bases; nucleotides not matched to a gene: 6. CDR3 coding DNA: TGTGCCAGTAGTATCAGTCTAGCGGGAGGAGATGAGCAGTTCTTC. Amino acid sequence: CASSISLAGGDEQFF.

The chain combines TRBV6-1 with TRBJ1-4; D remains ambiguous. This CDR3 comprises 13 residues. V lost 4 bases and J 1 base, leaving 4 bases between the germline ends. Germline values: CDR1 MNHNS, CDR2 SASEGT. In DNA form, the CDR3 reads TGTGCCAGCAGTGCCGTAACTAATGAAAAACTGTTTTTT. The encoded protein is CASSAVTNEKLFF.

The genes are TRBV7-7 and TRBJ2-2, with 8 bases identical to TRBD2. The CDR3 extends over 15 amino acids. Germline V gene sequence: CDR1 SSHAT, CDR2 FNYEAQ (reference sequence). Trimming removed 2 bases from V and 4 bases from J; junction bases left unmatched: 3. CDR3 loop: CASSLSGSGTGELFF. CDR3 DNA sequence: TGTGCCAGCAGCTTAAGCGGGAGCGGCACCGGGGAGCTGTTTTTT.

This chain connects TRBV5-1 to TRBJ2-3; 9 positions match TRBD2. Germline V gene lookup returns CDR1 SGHRS and CDR2 YFSETQ. The CDR3 consists of 16 residues. The junction had 2 bases not matched to a gene; V was cut back by 0 bases and J by 0 bases. The CDR3: CASSLGLAESTDTQYF. The CDR3, as DNA: TGCGCCAGCAGCTTGGGACTAGCGGAAAGCACAGATACGCAGTATTTT.

This chain joins TRBV5-1 and TRBJ1-1; D gene uncertain. This CDR3 contains 14 residues. Trimming took off 2 bases at V and 1 base at J, with 9 bases between the two ends. In germline, CDR1 is SGHRS, CDR2 YFSETQ. Here the CDR3 DNA reads TGCGCCAGCAGCTTTAGCGATTGGAACACTGAAGCTTTCTTT. This sequence encodes CASSFSDWNTEAFF.

V gene TRBV9 combines with J gene TRBJ2-1; D is perhaps TRBD2 (6 bases). The V and J ends lost 3 bases and 0 bases respectively, with 16 bases between them. This CDR3 comprises 17 residues. CDR1 SGDLS and CDR2 YYNGEE come from the germline V gene. The CDR3 bases are TGTGCCAGCAGCGCGCGGGTTGGAGGGAGCTCCTACAATGAGCAGTTCTTC. Protein product: CASSARVGGSSYNEQFF.

This clone was seen just once. The rearrangement links TRBV7-2 to TRBJ2-1; the D is unclear. The V gene's germline CDR1 is SGHTA and CDR2 FQGNSA. The CDR3 is made up of 13 amino acids. The germline V and J ends were trimmed by 3 bases and 5 bases, with 8 bases remaining between them. CDR3 protein: CASSFSRHNEQFF. The CDR3 DNA sequence: TGTGCCAGCAGCTTTTCGCGGCACAATGAGCAGTTCTTC.